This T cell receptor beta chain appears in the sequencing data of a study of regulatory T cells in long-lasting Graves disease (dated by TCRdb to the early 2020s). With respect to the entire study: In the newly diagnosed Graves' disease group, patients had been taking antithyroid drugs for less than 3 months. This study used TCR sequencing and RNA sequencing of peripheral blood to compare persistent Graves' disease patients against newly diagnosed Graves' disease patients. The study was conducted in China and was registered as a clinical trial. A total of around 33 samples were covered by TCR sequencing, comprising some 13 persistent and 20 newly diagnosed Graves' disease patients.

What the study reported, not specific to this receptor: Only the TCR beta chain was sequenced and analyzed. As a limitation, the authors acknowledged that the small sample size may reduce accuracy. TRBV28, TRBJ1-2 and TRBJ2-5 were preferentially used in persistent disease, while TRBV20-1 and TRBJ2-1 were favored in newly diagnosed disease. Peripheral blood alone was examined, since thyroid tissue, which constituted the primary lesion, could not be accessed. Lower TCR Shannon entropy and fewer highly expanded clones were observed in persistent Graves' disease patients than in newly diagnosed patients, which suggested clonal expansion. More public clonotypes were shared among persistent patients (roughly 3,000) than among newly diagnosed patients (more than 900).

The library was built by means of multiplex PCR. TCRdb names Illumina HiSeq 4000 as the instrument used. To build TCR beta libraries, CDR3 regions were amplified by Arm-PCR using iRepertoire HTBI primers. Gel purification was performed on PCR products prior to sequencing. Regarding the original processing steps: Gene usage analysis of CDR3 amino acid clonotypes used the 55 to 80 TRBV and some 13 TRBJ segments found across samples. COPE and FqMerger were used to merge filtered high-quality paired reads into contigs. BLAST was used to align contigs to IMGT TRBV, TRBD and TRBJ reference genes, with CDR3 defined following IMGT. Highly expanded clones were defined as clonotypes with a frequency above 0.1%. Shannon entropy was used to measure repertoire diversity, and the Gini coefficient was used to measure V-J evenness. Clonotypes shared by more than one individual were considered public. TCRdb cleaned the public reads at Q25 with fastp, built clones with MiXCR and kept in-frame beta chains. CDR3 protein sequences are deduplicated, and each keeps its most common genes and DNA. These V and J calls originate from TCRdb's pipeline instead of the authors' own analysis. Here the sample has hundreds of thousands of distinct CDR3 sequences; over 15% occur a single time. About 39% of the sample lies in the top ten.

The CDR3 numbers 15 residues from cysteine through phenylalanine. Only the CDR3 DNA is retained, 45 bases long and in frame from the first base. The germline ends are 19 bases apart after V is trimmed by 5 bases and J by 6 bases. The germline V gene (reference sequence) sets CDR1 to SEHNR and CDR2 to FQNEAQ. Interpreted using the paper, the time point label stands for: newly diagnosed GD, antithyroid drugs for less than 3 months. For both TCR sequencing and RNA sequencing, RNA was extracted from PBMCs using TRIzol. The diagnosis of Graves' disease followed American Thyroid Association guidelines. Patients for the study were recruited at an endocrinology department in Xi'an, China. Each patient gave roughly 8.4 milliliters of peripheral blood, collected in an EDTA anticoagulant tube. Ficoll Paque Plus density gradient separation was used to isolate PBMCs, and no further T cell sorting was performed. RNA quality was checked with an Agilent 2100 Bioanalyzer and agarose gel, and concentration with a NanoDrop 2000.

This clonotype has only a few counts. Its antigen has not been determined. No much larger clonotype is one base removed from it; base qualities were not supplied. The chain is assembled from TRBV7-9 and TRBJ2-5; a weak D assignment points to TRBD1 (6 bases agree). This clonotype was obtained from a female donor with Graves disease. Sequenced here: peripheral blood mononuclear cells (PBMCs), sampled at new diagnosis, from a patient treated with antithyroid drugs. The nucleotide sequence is TGTGCCAGCAGCCCTAGATCACAGGGAATCCAGACCCAGTACTTC. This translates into CASSPRSQGIQTQYF. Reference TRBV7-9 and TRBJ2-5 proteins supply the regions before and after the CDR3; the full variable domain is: DTGVSQNPRHKITKRGQNVTFRCDPISEHNRLYWYRQTLGQGPEFLTYFQNEAQLEKSRLLSDRFSAERPKGSFSTLEIQRTEQGDSAMYLCASSPRSQGIQTQYFGPGTRLLVL.